Below, one TCR beta chain is given with its context. The CDR3 has 16 amino acids. Germline values: CDR1 SGHVS, CDR2 FNYEAQ. The trim removed 0 bases at V and 5 bases at J, leaving 4 bases unmatched. The data are from a study of blood T cell repertoires in COVID-19. In the source study's methods: Amplification of reference gene primers was used by the study to estimate nucleated cell counts. Assay: immunoSEQ multiplex PCR; the TCRdb copy retains only in-frame clones and omits some. V and J calls and clone size are as listed in that table; D and trimming were resolved from the DNA. The sample yields fewer than 300,000 clones, about 87% seen once.

This receptor was identified in a human donor in a cohort sampled during active COVID-19. The sample was peripheral blood. The gene calls are TRBV7-6 and TRBJ2-2; TRBD1 matches 9 bases. The CDR3 is CASSLAGTGITGELFF. Written as DNA, the CDR3 is TGTGCCAGCAGCTTAGCGGGGACAGGGATAACCGGGGAGCTGTTTTTT.